The 10 T cell receptor beta chains below were found in one sample sequenced in a study of T cells in Graves' hyperthyroidism and ophthalmopathy. Using RNA transcripts as the source, TCR beta CDR3 regions were amplified. The TCR CDR3 first-round RT-PCR relied on the HTBI primer set. TCRdb re-called the multiplex PCR reads with MiXCR, one entry per CDR3 protein. There are roughly 400,000 distinct CDR3 sequences in the sample; around an eighth occur only once, and around 28% lies in the top ten. The sequencing input was blood. The receptors were sampled from a man aged 45-65 years with Graves' ophthalmopathy.

The J gene is TRBJ2-7, the V gene TRBV6-1; 9 bases fit TRBD1. J was trimmed by 5 bases and V by 6 bases; bases with no gene match: 17. Germline V CDR1 and CDR2: MNHNS, SASEGT. The CDR3 has 17 amino acids. The CDR3 sequence is CASSAALQPGQGNEQYF. In DNA form, the CDR3 reads TGTGCCAGCAGCGCAGCCCTACAGCCGGGACAGGGAAACGAGCAGTACTTC.

The V call is TRBV13, the J call TRBJ2-1; 14 nucleotides match TRBD2. The germline V gene has CDR1 PRHDT and CDR2 FYEKMQ (reference sequence). The CDR3 is 15 amino acids. V lost 5 bases to trimming and J lost 9 bases; unmatched junction nucleotides: 6. CDR3 nucleotide sequence: TGTGCCAGCAGCAAGACTAGCGGGAGGGCAGTTGAGCAGTTCTTC. Translation gives CASSKTSGRAVEQFF.

This clonotype was detected ten times or more. The chain joins TRBV5-1 to TRBJ2-1, with TRBD2 matching over 14 bases. The germline CDR1 and CDR2 sequences are SGHRS and YFSETQ. This CDR3 has 15 amino acids. Trimming cost V 4 bases and J 9 bases; bases outside gene matches: 6. CDR3 in amino acids: CASSPGLAGVVEQFF. The CDR3 DNA is TGCGCCAGCAGCCCGGGACTAGCGGGAGTCGTTGAGCAGTTCTTC.

This clonotype was detected ten times or more. This sequence joins TRBV12-3 or TRBV12-4 and TRBJ1-4; 11 bases fit TRBD1. Unmatched junction bases numbered 4, after V lost 6 bases and J lost 7 bases. CDR3 size: 14 residues. The CDR3 DNA sequence: TGTGCCAGCAGCCTGGACAGGGGGCTTGAAAAACTGTTTTTT. This encodes CASSLDRGLEKLFF.

The chain is built from TRBV19 and TRBJ2-1; perhaps D is TRBD1 or TRBD2 (5 bases each). Trimming removed 1 base at V and 8 bases at J, with 21 bases between. Germline V gives CDR1 LNHDA, CDR2 SQIVND (reference sequence). This CDR3 region has 17 residues. Written as DNA, the CDR3 is TGTGCCAGTAGTATAGGTGGCGCGAGGGTCCAGGGCTATGAGCAGTTCTTC. It specifies CASSIGGARVQGYEQFF.

The V gene is TRBV27, the J gene TRBJ2-3; 9 positions agree with TRBD1. Trimming cost V 3 bases and J 8 bases; bases outside gene matches: 6. Germline values: CDR1 MNHEY, CDR2 SMNVEV (reference sequence). The CDR3 runs 14 residues. CDR3 coding DNA: TGTGCCAGCAGTTTGGGGGACAGGGTCAGTACGCAGTATTTT. Its protein product is CASSLGDRVSTQYF.

Ten or more counts support this clonotype. The chain recombines TRBV7-9 with TRBJ2-7; D tentatively reads TRBD1 or TRBD2 (6 bases each). The CDR3 is 14 residues long. Germline V lookup: CDR1 SEHNR, CDR2 FQNEAQ (reference sequence). V was trimmed by 3 bases and J by 3 bases, leaving 12 bases between them. The CDR3 nucleotides read TGTGCCAGCAGCTTTGGCGGGACAAACTACGAGCAGTACTTC. The encoded protein is CASSFGGTNYEQYF. The complete variable domain, with remaining parts taken from reference TRBV7-9 and TRBJ2-7, reads DTGVSQNPRHKITKRGQNVTFRCDPISEHNRLYWYRQTLGQGPEFLTYFQNEAQLEKSRLLSDRFSAERPKGSFSTLEIQRTEQGDSAMYLCASSFGGTNYEQYFGPGTRLTVT.

This clonotype occurred a few times. The chain uses TRBV28 and TRBJ2-5, with TRBD1 matching 9 bases. Germline V lookup: CDR1 MDHEN, CDR2 SYDVKM. The CDR3 consists of 16 residues. Trimming removed 1 base from V and 5 bases from J; junction bases left unmatched: 8. The chain's CDR3 is CASSLYEQGALETQYF. In DNA, the CDR3 is TGTGCCAGCAGTTTATACGAACAGGGGGCGTTGGAGACCCAGTACTTC.

This clonotype was found many times. The rearrangement links TRBV20-1 to TRBJ2-7; 8 bases are shared with TRBD1. The J segment lost 1 base and the V segment lost 6 bases, leaving 8 bases of the junction unmatched. CDR1 and CDR2 from the germline V gene are DFQATT and SNEGSKA (reference sequence). This CDR3 spans 14 amino acids. For the CDR3, the DNA is TGCAGTGCAAAGACAGGGGCAGGGTCCTACGAGCAGTACTTC. It translates to CSAKTGAGSYEQYF.

This clonotype occurred many times. This chain's CDR3 is CASSQDREQFF. CDR3 nucleotide sequence: TGCGCCAGCAGCCAAGATAGGGAGCAGTTCTTC. This sequence joins TRBV4-1 and TRBJ2-1; D gene ambiguous. This CDR3 has 11 amino acids. Trimming took off 0 bases at V and 10 bases at J, with 4 bases between the two ends. Germline V lookup: CDR1 MGHRA, CDR2 YSYEKL.